This T cell receptor beta chain was found in a study of blood T cell repertoires in COVID-19. The CDR3 is made up of 11 amino acids. Germline loops: CDR1 SGHNT, CDR2 YENEEA. V lost 0 bases, J lost 15 bases, and 9 bases lay in between. In the original workflow: Amplification of reference gene primers provided the estimated nucleated cell counts. Assay used: immunoSEQ multiplex PCR; TCRdb lists only in-frame clones, some missing. V, J and clone size reflect that table, while D and trimming were determined from the DNA. The sample shows around 100,000 clones, just over 90% of them seen only once. This clonotype originated in a man between 50 and 59 years old with acute or convalescent COVID-19. The chain uses TRBV11-3 and TRBJ2-4; tentatively, D is TRBD1 (5 bases). The sample consisted of peripheral blood. CDR3 nucleotide sequence: TGTGCCAGCAGCTTAGAAGGGGTCGCGTACTTC. Its translation is CASSLEGVAYF.